Presented here are 21 T cell receptor beta chains from one specimen sequenced in a study of cytomegalovirus exposure and HLA in healthy donors (dated by TCRdb to between 2016 and 2019). The library relied on the immunoSEQ multiplex PCR assay. For the multiplex PCR, a mixture combining 60 forward primers for TCR Vbeta segments and 13 reverse primers for TCR Jbeta segments was used. What TCRdb holds here is the immuneACCESS table cut down to in-frame rearrangements. Part of the clones is not present; checked against another copy, under half of the missing clones reflect an unresolved V gene, and the others are unexplained. Within this sample are 130,000 to 150,000 clones, with about four fifths of them counted one time only. 2% to 2.5% of the sample is taken by the ten largest. Sequencing input: PBMCs. The receptors were sampled from a woman aged 18-29 years in good health and CMV-seropositive.

The chain links TRBV19 to TRBJ2-3; no reliable D call. This CDR3 has 12 amino acids. Germline V lookup: CDR1 LNHDA, CDR2 SQIVND (reference sequence). V gave up 6 bases and J gave up 3 bases, with 7 bases separating them. The CDR3 here is CASSPTTDTQYF. In nucleotides, the CDR3 is TGTGCCAGTAGCCCTACGACAGATACGCAGTATTTT.

The table lists this clone with a count of one. The gene calls are TRBV6-4 and TRBJ2-3, with D possibly being TRBD1 (6 bases). The germline V gene encodes CDR1 MRHNA and CDR2 SNTAGT. V dropped 0 bases and J dropped 4 bases, with 11 bases sitting between them. The CDR3 has 15 residues. The CDR3 nucleotides are TGTGCCAGCAGTGACTCACAGGGCCAGGCAGATACGCAGTATTTT. Encoded protein: CASSDSQGQADTQYF.

The chain has TRBV15 and TRBJ1-2, with D hard to call. CDR3 length equals 17 residues. With 0 bases removed from V and 6 bases from J, the gap between germline ends came to 20 bases. Germline CDR1 reads LNHNV; CDR2 reads YYDKDF (reference sequence). The chain's CDR3 is CATSRDRGVRRTDGYTF. The CDR3 nucleotides read TGTGCCACCAGCAGAGACCGGGGAGTGCGGAGGACGGATGGCTACACCTTC.

The CDR3 DNA sequence: TGCGCCAGCAGCTTGGTTCTATCCTACAATGAGCAGTTCTTC. Translation: CASSLVLSYNEQFF. This chain links TRBV5-1 with TRBJ2-1, with unresolved D. The CDR3 runs 14 residues. Germline assignment: CDR1 SGHRS and CDR2 YFSETQ. Trimming removed 0 bases from V and 1 base from J, with 5 bases in between.

The chain is built from TRBV6-1 and TRBJ1-3, with 8 nucleotides matching TRBD1. The junction had 6 bases not matched to a gene; V was cut back by 7 bases and J by 1 base. Looked up from germline, CDR1 is MNHNS and CDR2 is SASEGT. CDR3 size: 15 residues. CDR3 in DNA: TGTGCCAGCAACCTCGACAGGGGTTCTGGAAACACCATATATTTT. Its protein is CASNLDRGSGNTIYF.

This chain joins TRBV2 and TRBJ2-5, with 11 positions matching TRBD2. With 7 bases clipped from V and 0 bases from J, the junction kept 4 bases outside the gene matches. CDR1 SNHLY and CDR2 FYNNEI come from the germline V gene. CDR3 size: 15 residues. Here the CDR3 DNA reads TGTGCCAGCATCCTAGCGGGGGGCTACCAAGAGACCCAGTACTTC. This gives the protein CASILAGGYQETQYF.

The chain joins TRBV28 to TRBJ2-1; D is undetermined. Germline values: CDR1 MDHEN, CDR2 SYDVKM. V was shortened by 3 bases and J by 2 bases, with 11 bases between the two germline ends. The CDR3 extends over 15 amino acids. CDR3 DNA sequence: TGTGCCAGCAGTTTGACTGAGCCCACCTACAATGAGCAGTTCTTC. It encodes CASSLTEPTYNEQFF. Full variable domain (missing parts from reference TRBV28 and TRBJ2-1): DVKVTQSSRYLVKRTGEKVFLECVQDMDHENMFWYRQDPGLGLRLIYFSYDVKMKEKGDIPEGYSVSREKKERFSLILESASTNQTSMYLCASSLTEPTYNEQFFGPGTRLTVL.

This chain joins TRBV11-2 and TRBJ2-1; 11 positions match TRBD2. The CDR3 is made up of 15 amino acids. Trimming took 4 bases from V and 5 from J; bases not matched to a gene: 4. The V gene's germline CDR1 is SGHAT and CDR2 FQNNGV. DNA of the CDR3: TGTGCCAGCAGCTCCACTAGCGGGGGAAACAATGAGCAGTTCTTC. Its protein is CASSSTSGGNNEQFF.

V usage is TRBV15 and J usage is TRBJ1-6; D is uncertain. The CDR3 totals 18 residues. Trimming took off 3 bases at V and 0 bases at J, with 15 bases between the two ends. In germline, CDR1 is LNHNV, CDR2 YYDKDF (reference sequence). In DNA, the CDR3 is TGTGCCACCAGCAGGATCCGGGATTCGAGCTCCTATAATTCACCCCTCCACTTT. This sequence encodes CATSRIRDSSSYNSPLHF.

The chain links TRBV11-2 to TRBJ1-1; 8 bases agree with TRBD1. The CDR3 has 14 amino acids. Germline V CDR1 and CDR2: SGHAT, FQNNGV. Trimming cost V 5 bases and J 0 bases; bases outside gene matches: 2. DNA of the CDR3: TGTGCCAGCAGCATGGACAGGGTGAACACTGAAGCTTTCTTT. This codes for CASSMDRVNTEAFF.

CDR3 amino acids: CASSEEQGALDTQYF. The DNA for the CDR3 is TGTGCCAGCAGTGAGGAACAGGGGGCGTTGGATACGCAGTATTTT. The rearrangement links TRBV28 to TRBJ2-3; 9 nucleotides match TRBD1. Looked up from germline, CDR1 is MDHEN and CDR2 is SYDVKM. V lost 5 bases to trimming and J lost 6 bases; unmatched junction nucleotides: 9. This CDR3 has 15 residues.

This chain links TRBV6-7 with TRBJ2-7; a weak D match, TRBD1 (6 bases). TRBV6-7 is identified as an open reading frame with a role that is uncertain. V lost 0 bases and J 2 bases, leaving 11 bases between the germline ends. The CDR3 covers 15 residues. DNA for the CDR3: TGTGCCAGCAGTTACTCGATCACAGGGCCCTACGAGCAGTACTTC. Translation gives CASSYSITGPYEQYF.

The chain joins TRBV7-9 to TRBJ2-7, with D tentatively TRBD1 (6 bases). The germline V gene has CDR1 SEHNR and CDR2 FQNEAQ (reference sequence). The ends were cut back, 4 bases at V and 1 base at J, with 11 bases in the middle. The length of the CDR3 is 14 residues. CDR3 nucleotide sequence: TGTGCCAGCAGCTCAACCCAGGGGTCCTACGAGCAGTACTTC. The encoded protein is CASSSTQGSYEQYF.

Only a few counts were recorded for this clone. This chain links TRBV9 with TRBJ2-5; possible D gene TRBD1, 5 bases. CDR1 and CDR2 (germline): SGDLS, YYNGEE. This CDR3 spans 14 amino acids. Trimming shortened V by 0 bases and J by 1 base, and 7 bases separated the two germline ends. CDR3: CASSVAQGQETQYF. CDR3 in DNA: TGTGCCAGCAGCGTAGCCCAGGGCCAAGAGACCCAGTACTTC.

The V gene is TRBV7-2, the J gene TRBJ1-2; D call uncertain. Trimming removed 3 bases at V and 5 bases at J, with 4 bases between. CDR1 is SGHTA and CDR2 is FQGNSA in the germline V gene. The CDR3 runs 11 residues. The CDR3 DNA follows: TGTGCCAGCAGCTTGGAGTATGGCTACACCTTC. Amino acid sequence: CASSLEYGYTF.

The rearrangement links TRBV6-6 to TRBJ2-3; a weak D match, TRBD1 (6 bases). The CDR3 totals 14 residues. Trimming stripped 6 bases from V and 3 bases from J, with 13 bases between. From germline, CDR1 is MNHNY and CDR2 SVGAGI (reference sequence). As DNA, the CDR3 is TGTGCCAGCAGCACCACAGGGAGAACAGATACGCAGTATTTT. Protein product: CASSTTGRTDTQYF.

The chain links TRBV5-8 to TRBJ1-2; unclear D gene. Germline-derived CDR1 and CDR2 are SGHTS and YDEGEE. The CDR3 is made up of 15 amino acids. Trimming cost V 0 bases and J 3 bases, with 12 bases left between them. Here the CDR3 DNA reads TGTGCCAGCAGCTTGGTAGCGGGCTTATACTATGGCTACACCTTC. Translated: CASSLVAGLYYGYTF.

The V call is TRBV19, the J call TRBJ1-5; 9 bases agree with TRBD1. Germline CDR1 is LNHDA and CDR2 is SQIVND (reference sequence). Trimming cost V 9 bases and J 4 bases; bases outside gene matches: 10. The CDR3 length is 15 residues. The CDR3 bases are TGTGCCAGCCGAGGGGCCGGACAGGGGAATCAGCCCCAGCATTTT. Its protein is CASRGAGQGNQPQHF.

The chain uses TRBV19 and TRBJ1-2; a possible D gene is TRBD1 (6 bases). The germline V and J ends were trimmed by 6 bases and 8 bases, with 16 bases remaining between them. Germline V CDR1 and CDR2: LNHDA, SQIVND (reference sequence). This CDR3 spans 13 amino acids. The CDR3 reads CASSLLQGRGYTF. DNA of the CDR3: TGTGCCAGTAGCCTTTTACAGGGTCGAGGCTACACCTTC. Variable domain in full (rest from reference TRBV19 and TRBJ1-2): DGGITQSPKYLFRKEGQNVTLSCEQNLNHDAMYWYRQDPGQGLRLIYYSQIVNDFQKGDIAEGYSVSREKKESFPLTVTSAQKNPTAFYLCASSLLQGRGYTFGSGTRLTVV.

V is TRBV28 and J is TRBJ1-2; tentatively, D is TRBD1 (6 bases). The CDR3 extends over 18 amino acids. Trimming left V 4 bases short and J 4 bases short, with 25 bases between. Germline-derived CDR1 and CDR2 are MDHEN and SYDVKM. CDR3 bases: TGTGCCAGCAGTTATGGTGGCAGGGGATTAAAGAGCAGCTATGGCTACACCTTC. It yields the protein CASSYGGRGLKSSYGYTF.

This clone was counted a few times. This chain joins TRBV4-2 and TRBJ2-3, with a possible D match to TRBD1 (5 bases). Trimming took 1 base from V and 1 from J, leaving 18 bases between them. Germline V gives CDR1 LGHNA, CDR2 YNFKEQ. CDR3 length equals 18 residues. The CDR3 is CASSQALDRAPRTDTQYF. CDR3 DNA: TGTGCCAGCAGCCAAGCCCTAGACAGAGCCCCCCGCACAGATACGCAGTATTTT.